This T cell receptor beta chain was found in a study of blood T cell repertoires in COVID-19 (dated by TCRdb to about 2020). Study-wide context: Collaborator samples came from the United States, Italy and Spain and covered acute and convalescent phases of COVID-19. Where HLA class I and class II types were available, the types were taken from metadata supplied by the sample provider, not from assay-based typing. Deeply sampled blood TCRbeta repertoires from subjects exposed to, actively infected with, or recovered from COVID-19 were included in the dataset. The repertoires were made available in a free public database intended to serve as a resource for research on the immune response to SARS-CoV-2. The prospective study material was composed of cDNA or gDNA derived from T cells, B-cell-depleted T cells, or PBMCs. The samples were drawn from the first 160 participants of the ongoing ImmuneRACE study and from about 1,200 subjects provided by 6 global collaborators. Sample metadata almost always included a de-identified subject ID, COVID-19 status, age in years and sex.

The collaborating institutions used their own protocols to collect whole blood in K2EDTA tubes. For TCRbeta analysis, collaborators shipped samples in one of three forms: frozen whole blood, isolated PBMCs, or DNA extracted from either of those sample types. Paper-wide results and their limitations: The amount of clinical and demographic metadata varied by source and participant and was provided uncurated.

The immunoSEQ Assay, a bias-controlled multiplex PCR, was used to amplify TCRbeta CDR3 regions from genomic DNA. As for the original processing: The number of nucleated cells in each sample was estimated by amplification of reference gene primers within the assay. Sequence reads were collapsed and filtered to measure the absolute abundance of every unique TCRbeta CDR3 rearrangement. For each sample, productive Simpson clonality was calculated as the square root of Simpson's diversity index over productive rearrangements. TCRdb holds this immuneACCESS table with in-frame rearrangements only. Some clones are missing; in checked studies, unresolved V genes explain under half, and the rest has no known cause. The V and J calls and the clone size are those of that table, but D and trimming were determined from the DNA. Within this sample are around 12,000 clones, with around four fifths of them counted one time only. Roughly 13% of the sample is held by the ten biggest clonotypes.

Including the terminal cysteine and phenylalanine, the CDR3 comprises 12 residues. Of all the DNA, just the CDR3 is kept, 36 bases in frame from base 1. A distance of 6 bases separates the germline ends of V and J, which lose 4 bases and 7 bases respectively. The germline V gene (reference sequence) specifies SGHNT as CDR1 and YYREEE as CDR2. In the case of this clone: Which antigen it targets is not known. It has no much larger one-base neighbor in the sample; base qualities were not kept.

This sequence uses TRBV5-4 and TRBJ1-6, with the D gene not confidently named. The source of this sequence is a human donor in a cohort sampled during active COVID-19. Material: peripheral blood. DNA sequence: TGTGCCAGCAGCCGAGAAAATTCACCCCTCCACTTT. It codes for CASSRENSPLHF.